The next 13 T cell receptor beta chains were all read from a single sample in a study of blood T cell repertoires in COVID-19 (dated by TCRdb to about 2020). The library came from the immunoSEQ multiplex PCR assay. The table was pulled from immuneACCESS by TCRdb, which kept in-frame rearrangements only. Such tables lose some clones; where checked, under half of the loss comes from unresolved V genes, and the rest has no known cause. This sample holds approximately 220,000 clones; 80% were observed only once. 7% to 8.5% of the sample comes from the top ten. The specimen sequenced was PBMCs or T cells enriched from blood (not recorded which). The receptors come from a woman aged 40 to 50 with acute COVID-19.

The chain couples TRBV6-6 to TRBJ2-3, with 7 bases fitting TRBD1. Germline values: CDR1 MNHNY, CDR2 SVGAGI (reference sequence). V lost 4 bases, J lost 1 base, and 5 bases stayed unmatched. The CDR3 runs 15 residues. DNA of the CDR3: TGTGCCAGCAGTTTCCGACAGGGCCGCACAGATACGCAGTATTTT. Residues: CASSFRQGRTDTQYF.

Concerning this clone itself: The sample holds other DNA sequences that translate to the same CDR3. The chain is built from TRBV12-3 or TRBV12-4 and TRBJ2-7; D is possibly TRBD1 (6 bases). V was pared by 3 bases and J by 4 bases, with 7 bases between. The CDR3 contains 12 residues. CDR3 coding DNA: TGTGCCAGCAGTTTGCAGGGGTACGAGCAGTACTTC. Amino acid sequence: CASSLQGYEQYF.

The V call is TRBV9, the J call TRBJ1-1; no definite D call. Germline lookup yields CDR1 SGDLS and CDR2 YYNGEE. The CDR3 contains 15 residues. Between the trimmed V and J ends, which lost 4 bases and 2 bases, there was a span of 15 bases. CDR3 sequence: CASSPLGLLNTEAFF. For the CDR3, the DNA is TGTGCCAGCAGCCCACTAGGGCTCCTAAACACTGAAGCTTTCTTT.

This clone has a handful of counts. The CDR3 DNA reads TGTGCCAGCAGTTCGCGGACAGCCGTGAACACCGGGGAGCTGTTTTTT. This translates into CASSSRTAVNTGELFF. The chain is built from TRBV7-2 and TRBJ2-2; D perhaps matches TRBD1 (6 bases). CDR1 is SGHTA and CDR2 is FQGNSA in the germline V gene. V shed 6 bases and J shed 1 base, with 15 bases lying between them. The length of the CDR3 is 16 residues.

This chain connects TRBV5-1 to TRBJ1-3, with a possible D match to TRBD1 (5 bases). CDR3 length equals 16 residues. Looked up from germline, CDR1 is SGHRS and CDR2 is YFSETQ. Deletions cut 3 bases from V and 6 bases from J, with 19 bases between. In nucleotides, the CDR3 is TGCGCCAGCAGCTCCCTCCCAGGGTCCACCTTAAACACCATATATTTT. It is translated as CASSSLPGSTLNTIYF.

The chain combines TRBV5-1 with TRBJ1-3; weak D call: TRBD1 (5 bases). The CDR3 length is 15 residues. CDR1 is SGHRS, CDR2 YFSETQ, per germline. V was cut by 5 bases and J by 8 bases, with 20 bases left in between. The DNA of the CDR3 is TGCGCCAGCAGATCCGGACAAAACCGGAGGGACACCATATATTTT. This encodes CASRSGQNRRDTIYF.

The J gene is TRBJ1-2, the V gene TRBV21-1; the listed D gene, TRBD1, was not tested against the DNA. TRBV21-1 is designated a pseudogene. This CDR3 has 15 amino acids. The CDR3 reads CASSKGQGGSYGYTF. In DNA form, the CDR3 reads TGTGCCAGCAGCAAAGGGCAGGGGGGTTCCTATGGCTACACCTTC.

The chain recombines TRBV6-2 or TRBV6-3 with TRBJ2-3; TRBD2 aligns across 12 bases. Per the germline V gene, CDR1 is MNHEY and CDR2 is SVGEGT. The V gene end was trimmed by 7 bases and the J gene end by 6 bases; junction bases not matched to a gene: 8. The CDR3 length is 15 residues. CDR3 in amino acids: CASTPLAGGADTQYF. In DNA, the CDR3 is TGTGCCAGCACCCCCCTAGCGGGAGGGGCGGATACGCAGTATTTT.

This clone was found once. The rearrangement uses TRBV6-5 and TRBJ1-5; D ambiguous. V lost 2 bases and J lost 0, with 8 bases in between. The CDR3 length is 15 residues. Germline loops: CDR1 MNHEY, CDR2 SVGAGI. The chain's CDR3 is CASSYREPSNQPQHF. As DNA, the CDR3 is TGTGCCAGCAGTTACCGGGAGCCTAGCAATCAGCCCCAGCATTTT.

The rearrangement uses TRBV5-4 and TRBJ1-5; D might be TRBD1 (6 bases). The CDR3 extends over 16 amino acids. Trimming cost V 3 bases and J 3 bases, with 16 bases left between them. From germline, CDR1 is SGHNT and CDR2 YYREEE (reference sequence). The CDR3 DNA reads as TGTGCCAGCAGCTCGGGGGGAGGGGGGCCCAATCAGCCCCAGCATTTT. Translation gives CASSSGGGGPNQPQHF.

The rearrangement joins TRBV30 to TRBJ2-5; 13 nucleotides match TRBD2. This CDR3 is 17 amino acids long. Germline trimming cut 2 bases from V and 0 bases from J; bases unmatched to any gene: 6. Looked up from germline, CDR1 is GTSNPN and CDR2 is SVGIG (reference sequence). CDR3 amino acids: CAWSLPGLAGHQETQYF. Written as DNA, the CDR3 is TGTGCCTGGAGTCTGCCGGGACTAGCGGGACACCAAGAGACCCAGTACTTC.

The chain employs TRBV5-1 and TRBJ1-2; D not certain. Germline values: CDR1 SGHRS, CDR2 YFSETQ. CDR3 length equals 15 residues. Deletions cut 5 bases from V and 8 bases from J, with 22 bases between. The CDR3 bases are TGCGCCAGCAGATTTGACGGGTTCCCATCCGCCGGCTACACCTTC. It encodes CASRFDGFPSAGYTF. Full variable domain (rest looked up from reference TRBV5-1 and TRBJ1-2): KAGVTQTPRYLIKTRGQQVTLSCSPISGHRSVSWYQQTPGQGLQFLFEYFSETQRNKGNFPGRFSGRQFSNSRSEMNVSTLELGDSALYLCASRFDGFPSAGYTFGSGTRLTVV.

This chain connects TRBV9 to TRBJ2-2; a possible D gene is TRBD2 (6 bases). Germline CDR1 is SGDLS and CDR2 is YYNGEE. V lost 4 bases and J lost 2, with 15 bases in between. This CDR3 region has 16 residues. In DNA form, the CDR3 reads TGTGCCAGCAGCCCATCCGGAGGGAGAAACACCGGGGAGCTGTTTTTT. It yields the protein CASSPSGGRNTGELFF.